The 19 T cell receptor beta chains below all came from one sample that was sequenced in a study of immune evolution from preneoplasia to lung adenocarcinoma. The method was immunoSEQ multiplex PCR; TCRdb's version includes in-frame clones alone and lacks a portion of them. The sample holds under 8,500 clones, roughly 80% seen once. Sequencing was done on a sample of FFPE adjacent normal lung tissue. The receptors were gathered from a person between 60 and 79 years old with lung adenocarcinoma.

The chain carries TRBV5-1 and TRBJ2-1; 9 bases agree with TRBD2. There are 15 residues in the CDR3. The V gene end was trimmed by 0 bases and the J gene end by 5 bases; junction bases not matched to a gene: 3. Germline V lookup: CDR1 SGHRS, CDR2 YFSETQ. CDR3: CASSLGLADNNEQFF. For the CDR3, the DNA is TGCGCCAGCAGCTTGGGACTAGCGGACAACAATGAGCAGTTCTTC.

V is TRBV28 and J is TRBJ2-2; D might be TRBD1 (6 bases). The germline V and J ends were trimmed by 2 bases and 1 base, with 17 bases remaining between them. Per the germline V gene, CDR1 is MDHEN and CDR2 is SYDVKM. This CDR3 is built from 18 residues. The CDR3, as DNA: TGTGCCAGCAGTTTACCCCTGAACGGGACATGGAACACCGGGGAGCTGTTTTTT. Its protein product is CASSLPLNGTWNTGELFF.

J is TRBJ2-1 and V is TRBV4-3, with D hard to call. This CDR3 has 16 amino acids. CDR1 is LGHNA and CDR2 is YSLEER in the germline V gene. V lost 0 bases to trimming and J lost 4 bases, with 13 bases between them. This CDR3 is CASSQDYGDVYNEQFF. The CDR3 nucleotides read TGCGCCAGCAGCCAAGATTATGGGGATGTTTACAATGAGCAGTTCTTC.

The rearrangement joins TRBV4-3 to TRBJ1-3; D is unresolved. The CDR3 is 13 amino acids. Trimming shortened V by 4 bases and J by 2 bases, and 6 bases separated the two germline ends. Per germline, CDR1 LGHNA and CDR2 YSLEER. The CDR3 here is CASSPLPGNTIYF. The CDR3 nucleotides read TGCGCCAGCAGCCCCCTCCCTGGAAACACCATATATTTT.

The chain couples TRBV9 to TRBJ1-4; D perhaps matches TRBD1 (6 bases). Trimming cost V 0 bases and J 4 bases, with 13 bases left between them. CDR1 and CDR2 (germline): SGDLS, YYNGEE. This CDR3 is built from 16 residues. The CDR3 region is CASSVAWGRNNEKLFF. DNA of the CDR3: TGTGCCAGCAGCGTAGCATGGGGGCGGAATAATGAAAAACTGTTTTTT.

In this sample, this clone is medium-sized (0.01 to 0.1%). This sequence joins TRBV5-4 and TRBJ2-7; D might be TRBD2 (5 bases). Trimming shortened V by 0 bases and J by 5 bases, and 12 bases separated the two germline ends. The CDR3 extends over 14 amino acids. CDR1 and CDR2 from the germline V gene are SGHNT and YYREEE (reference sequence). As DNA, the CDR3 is TGTGCCAGCAGCTTGGGGATTACTAGGAACGAGCAGTACGTC. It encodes CASSLGITRNEQYV.

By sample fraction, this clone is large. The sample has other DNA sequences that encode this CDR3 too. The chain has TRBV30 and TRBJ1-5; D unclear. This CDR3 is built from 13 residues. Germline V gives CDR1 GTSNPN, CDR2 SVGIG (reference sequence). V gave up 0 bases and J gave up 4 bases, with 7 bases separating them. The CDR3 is CAWSVAGNQPQHF. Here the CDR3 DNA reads TGTGCCTGGAGTGTAGCTGGGAATCAGCCCCAGCATTTT.

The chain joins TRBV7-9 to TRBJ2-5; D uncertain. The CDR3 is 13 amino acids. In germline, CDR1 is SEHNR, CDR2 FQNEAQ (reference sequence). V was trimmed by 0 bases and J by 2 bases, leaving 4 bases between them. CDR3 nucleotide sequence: TGTGCCAGCAGCTTAGCGGTACAAGAGACCCAGTACTTC. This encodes CASSLAVQETQYF.

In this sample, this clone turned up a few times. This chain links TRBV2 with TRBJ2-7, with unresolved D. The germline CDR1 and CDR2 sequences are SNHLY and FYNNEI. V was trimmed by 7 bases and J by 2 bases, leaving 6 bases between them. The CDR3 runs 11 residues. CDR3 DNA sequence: TGTGCCAGCAAACGGCCCTACGAGCAGTACGTC. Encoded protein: CASKRPYEQYV.

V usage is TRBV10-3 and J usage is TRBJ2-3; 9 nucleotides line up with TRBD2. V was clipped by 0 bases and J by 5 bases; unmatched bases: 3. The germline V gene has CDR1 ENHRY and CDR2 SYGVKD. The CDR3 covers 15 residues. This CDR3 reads CAISESSGRRDTQYF. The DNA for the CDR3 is TGTGCCATCAGTGAGTCTAGCGGGAGAAGAGATACGCAGTATTTT.

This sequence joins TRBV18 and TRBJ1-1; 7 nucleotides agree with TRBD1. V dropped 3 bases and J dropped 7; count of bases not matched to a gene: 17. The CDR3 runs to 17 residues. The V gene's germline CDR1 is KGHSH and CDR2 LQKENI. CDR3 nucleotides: TGTGCCAGCTCACCCCCCCAATCAAGCGACAGGGCCTTTGAAGCTTTCTTT. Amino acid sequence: CASSPPQSSDRAFEAFF.

CDR3: CASSGPPLQGRSGYTF. CDR3 nucleotide sequence: TGTGCCAGCAGTGGCCCCCCCCTACAGGGGCGGAGTGGCTACACCTTC. J is TRBJ1-2 and V is TRBV25-1; 7 bases line up with TRBD1. This CDR3 has 16 residues. Looked up from germline, CDR1 is MGHDK and CDR2 is SYGVNS. V gave up 4 bases and J gave up 7 bases; unmatched junction bases: 15.

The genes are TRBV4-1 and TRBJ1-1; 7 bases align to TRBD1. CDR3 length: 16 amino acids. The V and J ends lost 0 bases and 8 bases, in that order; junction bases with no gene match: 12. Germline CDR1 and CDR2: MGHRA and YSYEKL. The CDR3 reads CASSQDFGGGQREAFF. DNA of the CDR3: TGCGCCAGCAGCCAAGATTTTGGAGGGGGCCAGCGAGAAGCTTTCTTT.

CDR3 in amino acids: CASSEAGGKNYEQYV. The CDR3 region has the DNA TGCGCCAGCAGCGAAGCAGGGGGAAAGAACTACGAGCAGTACGTC. The chain recombines TRBV5-1 with TRBJ2-7; TRBD1 agrees at 7 bases. V trimming: 4 bases; J trimming: 3 bases; junction bases outside the gene matches: 10. The CDR3 loop spans 15 amino acids. Per germline, CDR1 SGHRS and CDR2 YFSETQ.

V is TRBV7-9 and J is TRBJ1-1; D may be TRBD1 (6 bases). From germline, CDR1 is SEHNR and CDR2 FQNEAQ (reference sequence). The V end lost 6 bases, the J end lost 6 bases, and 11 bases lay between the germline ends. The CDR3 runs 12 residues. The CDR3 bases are TGTGCCAGCAGAGCCACAGGGTCTGAAGCTTTCTTT. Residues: CASRATGSEAFF.

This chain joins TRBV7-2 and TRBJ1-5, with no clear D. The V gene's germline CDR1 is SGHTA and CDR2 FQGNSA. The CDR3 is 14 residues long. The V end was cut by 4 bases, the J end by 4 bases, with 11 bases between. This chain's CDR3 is CASSYLRGNQPQHF. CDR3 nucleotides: TGTGCCAGCAGCTATCTCCGGGGAAATCAGCCCCAGCATTTT. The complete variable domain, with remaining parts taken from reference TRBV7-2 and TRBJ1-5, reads GAGVSQSPSNKVTEKGKDVELRCDPISGHTALYWYRQSLGQGLEFLIYFQGNSAPDKSGLPSDRFSAERTGGSVSTLTIQRTQQEDSAVYLCASSYLRGNQPQHFGDGTRLSIL.

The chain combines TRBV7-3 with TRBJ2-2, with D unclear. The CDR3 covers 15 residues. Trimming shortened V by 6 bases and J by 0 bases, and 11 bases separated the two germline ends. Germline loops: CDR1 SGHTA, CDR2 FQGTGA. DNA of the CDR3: TGTGCCAGCAGTAAATCCCCAGCGAACACCGGGGAGCTGTTTTTT. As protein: CASSKSPANTGELFF.

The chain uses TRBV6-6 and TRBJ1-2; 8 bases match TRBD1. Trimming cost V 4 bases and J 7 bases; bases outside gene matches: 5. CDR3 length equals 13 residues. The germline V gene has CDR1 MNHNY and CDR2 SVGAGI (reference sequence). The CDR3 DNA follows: TGTGCCAGCAGTTTACAGGGGGAGGGTGGCTACACCTTC. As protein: CASSLQGEGGYTF.

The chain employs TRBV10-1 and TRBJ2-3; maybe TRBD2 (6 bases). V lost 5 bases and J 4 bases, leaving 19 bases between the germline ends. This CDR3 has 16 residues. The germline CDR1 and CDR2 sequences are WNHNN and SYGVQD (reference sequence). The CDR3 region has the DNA TGCGCCAGCAGTCGAAAGACTAGAGGGTTGGCAGATACGCAGTATTTT. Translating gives CASSRKTRGLADTQYF.